The T cell receptor (beta chain) described here comes from a study of blood T cells in healthy people across ages. Study-wide findings and caveats: Because sorting was not performed, PBMCs prevented conclusive naive versus antigen-experienced comparison.

The CDR3 length is 14 residues. V lost 0 bases and J 10 bases, leaving 16 bases between the germline ends. Germline values: CDR1 SGDLS, CDR2 YYNGEE. It was with a sample-barcoded 5' primer and a J-beta primer mix that a second PCR of roughly 6 to 12 cycles was run. Each CDR3 protein is one row after TCRdb ran MiXCR on the 5' RACE reads. The data show about 1.7 million distinct CDR3 sequences, about 30% seen once. Concerning this clonotype: Its antigen is currently unknown.

The chain is built from TRBV9 and TRBJ1-1; D remains ambiguous. Sequencing was done on a sample of blood. The source is a woman aged 25 to 45 in good health. The chain's CDR3 is CASSVGEVPSRAFF. CDR3 DNA: TGTGCCAGCAGCGTAGGAGAGGTCCCCTCACGAGCTTTCTTT.